Sequencing of this T cell receptor (beta chain) was carried out in a study of cytomegalovirus exposure and HLA in healthy donors. The study's findings and limits: Trimming of TCR beta V- and J-genes showed a link, identified in a later analysis, to a missense DCLRE1C variant. In a later analysis, the majority of CMV-associated beta chains seemingly showed HLA restriction.

With regard to this clone: Antigen unknown.

The PCR used 60 Vbeta and 13 Jbeta primers. Using immunoSEQ multiplex PCR, the repertoire was profiled, and TCRdb retains in-frame clones only, with some absent. The table lists fewer than 250,000 clones, approximately 82% of them singletons. The CDR3 is 16 amino acids. J gave up 6 bases and V 9 bases, and 15 bases lay outside the gene matches. From germline, CDR1 is LNHDA and CDR2 SQIVND (reference sequence). Sequences were obtained from PBMCs. This sequence was found in a woman in her forties or fifties in good health and CMV-seropositive. The chain joins TRBV19 to TRBJ2-1; TRBD1 matches at 9 bases. CDR3 sequence reads: CASKSIRDRVVNEQFF. In nucleotides, the CDR3 is TGTGCCAGCAAATCAATACGGGACAGGGTGGTCAATGAGCAGTTCTTC.